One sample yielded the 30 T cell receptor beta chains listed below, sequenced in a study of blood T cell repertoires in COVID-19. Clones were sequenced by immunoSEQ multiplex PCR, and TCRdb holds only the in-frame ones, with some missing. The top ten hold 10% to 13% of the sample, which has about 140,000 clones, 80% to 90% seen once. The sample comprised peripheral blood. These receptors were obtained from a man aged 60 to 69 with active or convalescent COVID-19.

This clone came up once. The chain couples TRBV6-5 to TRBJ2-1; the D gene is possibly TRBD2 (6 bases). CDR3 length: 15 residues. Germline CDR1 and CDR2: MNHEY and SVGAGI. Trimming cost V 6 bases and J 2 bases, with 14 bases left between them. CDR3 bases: TGTGCCAGCAGCTTAAGGACTACTACCTACAATGAGCAGTTCTTC. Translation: CASSLRTTTYNEQFF.

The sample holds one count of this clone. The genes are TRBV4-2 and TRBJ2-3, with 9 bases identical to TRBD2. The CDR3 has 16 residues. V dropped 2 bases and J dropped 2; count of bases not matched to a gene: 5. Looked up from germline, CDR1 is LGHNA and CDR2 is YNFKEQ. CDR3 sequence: CASSQPIAGVTDTQYF. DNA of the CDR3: TGTGCCAGCAGCCAACCGATAGCGGGAGTCACAGATACGCAGTATTTT.

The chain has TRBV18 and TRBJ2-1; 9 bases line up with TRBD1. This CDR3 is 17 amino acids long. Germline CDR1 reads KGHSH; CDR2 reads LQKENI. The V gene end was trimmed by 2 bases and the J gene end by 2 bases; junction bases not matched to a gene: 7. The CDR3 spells CASSPSIRDRAYNEQFF. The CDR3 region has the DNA TGTGCCAGCTCACCAAGTATCCGGGACAGGGCCTACAATGAGCAGTTCTTC.

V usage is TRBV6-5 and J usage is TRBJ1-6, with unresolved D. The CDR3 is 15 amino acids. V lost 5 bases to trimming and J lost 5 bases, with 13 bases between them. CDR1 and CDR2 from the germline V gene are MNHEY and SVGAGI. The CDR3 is CASSSRTADNSPLHF. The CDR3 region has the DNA TGTGCCAGCAGTAGTAGGACTGCCGATAATTCACCCCTCCACTTT.

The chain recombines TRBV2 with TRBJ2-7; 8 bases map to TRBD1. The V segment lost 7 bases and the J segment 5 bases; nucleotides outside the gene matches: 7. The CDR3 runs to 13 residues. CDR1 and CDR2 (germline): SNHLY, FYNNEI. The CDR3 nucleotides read TGTGCCAGCACTCCCGACAGGGGTCACGAGCAGTACTTC. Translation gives CASTPDRGHEQYF. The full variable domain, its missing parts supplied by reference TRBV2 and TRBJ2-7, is EPEVTQTPSHQVTQMGQEVILRCVPISNHLYFYWYRQILGQKVEFLVSFYNNEISEKSEIFDDQFSVERPDGSNFTLKIRSTKLEDSAMYFCASTPDRGHEQYFGPGTRLTVT.

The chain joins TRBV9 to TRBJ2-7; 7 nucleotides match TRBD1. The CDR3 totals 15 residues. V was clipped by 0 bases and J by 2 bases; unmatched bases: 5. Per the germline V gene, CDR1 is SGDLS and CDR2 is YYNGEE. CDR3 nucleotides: TGTGCCAGCAGCGTAGACACAGGGGAGACCTACGAGCAGTACTTC. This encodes CASSVDTGETYEQYF.

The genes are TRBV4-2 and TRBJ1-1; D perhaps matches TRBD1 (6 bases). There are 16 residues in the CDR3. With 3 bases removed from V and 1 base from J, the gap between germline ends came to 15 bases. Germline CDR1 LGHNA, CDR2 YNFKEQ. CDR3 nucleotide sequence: TGTGCCAGCAGCCATCTGCGGGGGGCAGGGAACACTGAAGCTTTCTTT. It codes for CASSHLRGAGNTEAFF.

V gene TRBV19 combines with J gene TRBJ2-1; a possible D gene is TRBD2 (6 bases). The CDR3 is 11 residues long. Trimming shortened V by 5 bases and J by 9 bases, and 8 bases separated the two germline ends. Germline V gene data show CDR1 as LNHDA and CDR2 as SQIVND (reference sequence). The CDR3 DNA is TGTGCCAGTAGTGGGAGGAGTGAGCAGTTCTTC. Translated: CASSGRSEQFF.

CDR3 region: CASSMGLASTDTQYF. The DNA for the CDR3 is TGTGCCAGTAGTATGGGACTAGCTAGCACAGATACGCAGTATTTT. The chain recombines TRBV19 with TRBJ2-3; 9 positions agree with TRBD2. CDR1 is LNHDA and CDR2 is SQIVND in the germline V gene (reference sequence). CDR3 length: 15 amino acids. V shed 3 bases, J shed 0 bases, and the junction held 1 base outside the gene matches. The full variable domain, rest sourced from reference TRBV19 and TRBJ2-3, is DGGITQSPKYLFRKEGQNVTLSCEQNLNHDAMYWYRQDPGQGLRLIYYSQIVNDFQKGDIAEGYSVSREKKESFPLTVTSAQKNPTAFYLCASSMGLASTDTQYFGPGTRLTVL.

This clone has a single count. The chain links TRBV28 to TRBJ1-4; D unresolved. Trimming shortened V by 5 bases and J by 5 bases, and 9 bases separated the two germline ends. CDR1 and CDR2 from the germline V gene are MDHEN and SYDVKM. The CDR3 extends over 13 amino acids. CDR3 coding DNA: TGTGCCAGCAGTACACAACAGAATGAAAAACTGTTTTTT. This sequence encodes CASSTQQNEKLFF.

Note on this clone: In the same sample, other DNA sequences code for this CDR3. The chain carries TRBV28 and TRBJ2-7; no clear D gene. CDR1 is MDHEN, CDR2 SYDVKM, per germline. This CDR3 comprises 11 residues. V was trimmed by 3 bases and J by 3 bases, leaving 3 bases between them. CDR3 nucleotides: TGTGCCAGCAGTTTGCGCTACGAGCAGTACTTC. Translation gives CASSLRYEQYF.

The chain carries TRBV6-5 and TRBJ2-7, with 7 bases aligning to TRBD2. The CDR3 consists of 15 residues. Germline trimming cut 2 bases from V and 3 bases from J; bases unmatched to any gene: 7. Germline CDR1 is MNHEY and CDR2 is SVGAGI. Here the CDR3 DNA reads TGTGCCAGCAGTTACCCTCGCGGGGGAAGCTACGAGCAGTACTTC. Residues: CASSYPRGGSYEQYF.

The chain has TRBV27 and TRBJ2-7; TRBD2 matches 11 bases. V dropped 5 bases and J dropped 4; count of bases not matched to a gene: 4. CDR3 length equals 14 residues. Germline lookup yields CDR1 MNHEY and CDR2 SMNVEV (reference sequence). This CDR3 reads CASSIAGGPYEQYF. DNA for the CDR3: TGTGCCAGCAGTATAGCGGGAGGGCCTTACGAGCAGTACTTC.

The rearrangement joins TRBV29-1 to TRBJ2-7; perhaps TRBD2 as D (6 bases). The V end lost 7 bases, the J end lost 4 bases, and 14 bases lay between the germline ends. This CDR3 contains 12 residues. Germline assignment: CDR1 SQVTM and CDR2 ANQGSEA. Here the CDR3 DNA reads TGCAGCGCGGTAGCGGAGTTATACGAGCAGTACTTC. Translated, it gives CSAVAELYEQYF.

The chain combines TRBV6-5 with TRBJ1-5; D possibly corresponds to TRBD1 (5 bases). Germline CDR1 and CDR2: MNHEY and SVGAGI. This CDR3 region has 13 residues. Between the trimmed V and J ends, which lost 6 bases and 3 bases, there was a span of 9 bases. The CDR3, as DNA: TGTGCCAGCAGCGACAGTCTCAATCAGCCCCAGCATTTT. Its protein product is CASSDSLNQPQHF.

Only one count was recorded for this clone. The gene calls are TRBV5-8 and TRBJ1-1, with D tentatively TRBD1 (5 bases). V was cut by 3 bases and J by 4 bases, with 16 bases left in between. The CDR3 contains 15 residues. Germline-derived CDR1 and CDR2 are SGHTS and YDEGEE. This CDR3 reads CASSSGLTVGTEAFF. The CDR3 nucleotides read TGTGCCAGCAGCTCGGGACTGACGGTTGGCACTGAAGCTTTCTTT.

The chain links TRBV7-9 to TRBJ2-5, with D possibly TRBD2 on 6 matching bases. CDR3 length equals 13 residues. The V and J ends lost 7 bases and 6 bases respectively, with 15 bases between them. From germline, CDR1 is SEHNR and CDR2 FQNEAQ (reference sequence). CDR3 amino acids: CASTSMGGKTQYF. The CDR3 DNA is TGTGCCAGCACCTCTATGGGAGGAAAGACCCAGTACTTC. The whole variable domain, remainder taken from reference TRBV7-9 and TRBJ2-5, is DTGVSQNPRHKITKRGQNVTFRCDPISEHNRLYWYRQTLGQGPEFLTYFQNEAQLEKSRLLSDRFSAERPKGSFSTLEIQRTEQGDSAMYLCASTSMGGKTQYFGPGTRLLVL.

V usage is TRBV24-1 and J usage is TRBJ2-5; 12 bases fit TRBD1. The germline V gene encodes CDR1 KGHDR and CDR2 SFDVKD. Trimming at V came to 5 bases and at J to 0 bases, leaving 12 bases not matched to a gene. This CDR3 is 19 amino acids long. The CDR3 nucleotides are TGTGCCACCAGTGGAGGGACAGGGGGCGACGGAAGATACCAAGAGACCCAGTACTTC. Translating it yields CATSGGTGGDGRYQETQYF.

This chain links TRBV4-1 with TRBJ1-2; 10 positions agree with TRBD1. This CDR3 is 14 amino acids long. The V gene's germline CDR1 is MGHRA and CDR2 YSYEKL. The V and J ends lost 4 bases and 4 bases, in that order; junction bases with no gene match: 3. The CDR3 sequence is CASSPDRGGYGYTF. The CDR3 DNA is TGCGCCAGCAGCCCGGACAGGGGGGGCTATGGCTACACCTTC.

The CDR3 DNA sequence: TGTGCCAGCAGCGTACGGACTAGCGGGACGGGGACAGATACGCAGTATTTT. Translated: CASSVRTSGTGTDTQYF. The chain couples TRBV9 to TRBJ2-3, with TRBD2 matching 12 bases. V lost 1 base to trimming and J lost 3 bases; unmatched junction nucleotides: 6. Germline values: CDR1 SGDLS, CDR2 YYNGEE. The CDR3 has 17 amino acids.

CDR3 coding DNA: TGCAGCGTGGGGGACATCGAAAAACTGTTTTTT. Amino acids: CSVGDIEKLFF. The chain employs TRBV29-1 and TRBJ1-4; maybe TRBD1 (6 bases). The CDR3 runs to 11 residues. V dropped 6 bases and J dropped 8 bases, with 10 bases sitting between them. The V gene's germline CDR1 is SQVTM and CDR2 ANQGSEA.

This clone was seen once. The CDR3 loop reads CASSTHDLLRTAYGYTF. For the CDR3, the DNA is TGTGCCAGTAGTACCCATGACTTATTAAGGACAGCTTATGGCTACACCTTC. The chain is built from TRBV19 and TRBJ1-2; D is perhaps TRBD1 (6 bases). There are 17 residues in the CDR3. The germline CDR1 and CDR2 sequences are LNHDA and SQIVND (reference sequence). Trimming removed 4 bases at V and 5 bases at J, with 23 bases between.

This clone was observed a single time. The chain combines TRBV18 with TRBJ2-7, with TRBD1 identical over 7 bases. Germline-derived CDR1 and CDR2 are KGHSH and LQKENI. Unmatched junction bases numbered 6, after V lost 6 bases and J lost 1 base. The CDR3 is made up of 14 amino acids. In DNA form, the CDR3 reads TGTGCCAGCTCCTCCGAGACAGGGTCCTACGAGCAGTACTTC. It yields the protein CASSSETGSYEQYF.

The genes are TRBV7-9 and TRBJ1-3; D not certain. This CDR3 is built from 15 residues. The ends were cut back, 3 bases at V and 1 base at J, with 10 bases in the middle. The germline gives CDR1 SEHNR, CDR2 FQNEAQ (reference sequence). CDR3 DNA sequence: TGTGCCAGCAGCTTCCCGTCGGGATCTGGAAACACCATATATTTT. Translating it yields CASSFPSGSGNTIYF.

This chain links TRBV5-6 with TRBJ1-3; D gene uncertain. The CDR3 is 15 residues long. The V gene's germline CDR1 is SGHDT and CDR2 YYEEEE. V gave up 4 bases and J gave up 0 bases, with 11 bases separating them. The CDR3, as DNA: TGTGCCAGCAGCCATCTGACGGGCTCTGGAAACACCATATATTTT. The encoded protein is CASSHLTGSGNTIYF.

The CDR3 reads CASSVSNGDLETQYF. CDR3 coding DNA: TGTGCCAGCAGCGTAAGCAACGGGGATTTGGAGACCCAGTACTTC. V is TRBV9 and J is TRBJ2-5, with D perhaps matching TRBD2 (5 bases). This CDR3 spans 15 amino acids. The V end was cut by 1 base, the J end by 5 bases, with 15 bases between. Per the germline V gene, CDR1 is SGDLS and CDR2 is YYNGEE.

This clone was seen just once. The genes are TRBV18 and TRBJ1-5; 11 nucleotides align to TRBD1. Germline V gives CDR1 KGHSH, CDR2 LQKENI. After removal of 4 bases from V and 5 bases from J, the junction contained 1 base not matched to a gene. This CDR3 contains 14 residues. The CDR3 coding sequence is TGTGCCAGCTCACAGGGACAGGGGGATCAGCCCCAGCATTTT. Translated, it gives CASSQGQGDQPQHF.

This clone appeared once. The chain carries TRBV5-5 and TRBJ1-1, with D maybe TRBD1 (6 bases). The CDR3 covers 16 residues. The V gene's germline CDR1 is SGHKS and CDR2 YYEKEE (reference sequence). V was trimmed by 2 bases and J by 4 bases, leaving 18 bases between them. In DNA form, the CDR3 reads TGTGCCAGCAGCTTCTCGGGACAACTGAGGGGCACTGAAGCTTTCTTT. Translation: CASSFSGQLRGTEAFF.

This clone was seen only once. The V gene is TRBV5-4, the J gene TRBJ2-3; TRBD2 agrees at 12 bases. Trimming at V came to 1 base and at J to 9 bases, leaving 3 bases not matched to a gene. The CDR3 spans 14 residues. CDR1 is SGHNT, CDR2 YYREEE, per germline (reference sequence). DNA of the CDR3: TGTGCCAGCAGCTTGCTAGCGGGAGGGCGAACGCAGTATTTT. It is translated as CASSLLAGGRTQYF.

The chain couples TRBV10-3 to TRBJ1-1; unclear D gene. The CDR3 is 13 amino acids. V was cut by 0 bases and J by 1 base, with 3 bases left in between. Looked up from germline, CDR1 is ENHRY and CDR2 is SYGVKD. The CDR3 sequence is CAISESRNTEAFF. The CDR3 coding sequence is TGTGCCATCAGTGAGTCCAGGAACACTGAAGCTTTCTTT.